This T cell receptor beta chain emerged from a study of T cell responses to AZD1222 COVID-19 vaccine. Data came from immunoSEQ multiplex PCR; TCRdb stores just in-frame clones and leaves some out. Of roughly 60,000 clones in the sample, roughly 80% were seen once. Findings of the study overall: Donors in the cohort were predominantly white British and more often female, and clonal diversity was possibly underestimated.

The CDR3 covers 11 residues. V shed 5 bases and J shed 6 bases, with 10 bases lying between them. From germline, CDR1 is DFQATT and CDR2 SNEGSKA (reference sequence). In regard to this clone: Its antigen is not identified.

The TCR sequence derives from an adult who received the AZD1222 COVID-19 vaccine. The material sequenced was peripheral blood, taken 28 days after the second AZD1222 dose. The chain recombines TRBV20-1 with TRBJ1-1; D possibly corresponds to TRBD1 (6 bases). The CDR3 region is CSAYRVPEAFF. The CDR3 coding sequence is TGCAGTGCTTACAGGGTCCCTGAAGCTTTCTTT.